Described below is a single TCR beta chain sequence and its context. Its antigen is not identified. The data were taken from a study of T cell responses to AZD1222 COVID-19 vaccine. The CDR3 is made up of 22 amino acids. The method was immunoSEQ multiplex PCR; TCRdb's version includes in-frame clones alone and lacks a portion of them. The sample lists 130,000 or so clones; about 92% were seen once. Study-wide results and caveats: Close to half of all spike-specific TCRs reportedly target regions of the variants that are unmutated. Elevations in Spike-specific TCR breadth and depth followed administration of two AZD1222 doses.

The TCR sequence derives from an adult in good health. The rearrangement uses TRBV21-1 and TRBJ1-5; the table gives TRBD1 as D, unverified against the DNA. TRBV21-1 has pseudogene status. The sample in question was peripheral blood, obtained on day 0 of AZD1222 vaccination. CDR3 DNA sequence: TGTGCCAGCAGCAAAGAGGGGAAGACAGGGGGAAGGGATTTGTGTAGCAATCAGCCCCAGCATTTT. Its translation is CASSKEGKTGGRDLCSNQPQHF.